A selection of T cell receptor beta chains follows, all from one sample in a study of blood T cell repertoires in COVID-19. Measured with immunoSEQ multiplex PCR; TCRdb has only the in-frame clones, and not every one. The sample contains about 160,000 clones, 93% of which appear only once. Source material: peripheral blood. All receptors derive from a woman in her sixties with COVID-19, enrolled during active disease. The CDR3 runs from the conserved cysteine through the conserved F or W. D genes are given only for firm matches. Clone size is given for some rows only: seen once, a few or many times, or a class if the clone is expanded.

J gene: TRBJ1-3
V gene: TRBV19
D gene: -
clone size: once
CDR3 DNA: TGTGCCAGTAGGCGGAAGGGGTCTGGAAACACCATATATTTT
CDR3 protein: CASRRKGSGNTIYF

J gene: TRBJ2-1
V gene: TRBV7-8
D gene: TRBD2
clone size: -
CDR3 DNA: TGTGCCAGCAGCCTTAGGAGGATCAGGCTAGCGGGGGGGGATCAAACCAATGAGCAGTTCTTC
CDR3 protein: CASSLRRIRLAGGDQTNEQFF

J gene: TRBJ2-3
V gene: TRBV12-5
D gene: TRBD1
clone size: -
CDR3 DNA: TGTGCTAGTGGTTTGTTCCACCGGGACAGGGGGTCCGGGGGGGCCCCCACAGATACGCAGTATTTT
CDR3 protein: CASGLFHRDRGSGGAPTDTQYF

J gene: TRBJ1-2
V gene: TRBV6-2/TRBV6-3
D gene: -
clone size: -
CDR3 DNA: TGTGCCAGCAGTTCTGGACAGTTCTATGGCTACACCTTC
CDR3 protein: CASSSGQFYGYTF

J gene: TRBJ1-6
V gene: TRBV5-6
D gene: -
clone size: -
CDR3 DNA: TGTGCCAGCAGCTTGTGGGGCTCACCCCTCCACTTT
CDR3 protein: CASSLWGSPLHF

J gene: TRBJ1-1
V gene: TRBV7-8
D gene: TRBD1
clone size: -
CDR3 DNA: TGTGCCAGCAGCTTAGAGTTCAGGGGGGAAGCTTTCTTT
CDR3 protein: CASSLEFRGEAFF

J gene: TRBJ2-7
V gene: TRBV10-3
D gene: -
clone size: -
CDR3 DNA: TGTGCCATCAGCCTCCGGGACAACTCCTACGAGCAGTACTTC
CDR3 protein: CAISLRDNSYEQYF

J gene: TRBJ2-1
V gene: TRBV7-3
D gene: -
clone size: -
CDR3 DNA: TGTGCCAGCAGCCCTGGGACTCTACGAGGACCCTACAATGAGCAGTTCTTC
CDR3 protein: CASSPGTLRGPYNEQFF

J gene: TRBJ1-2
V gene: TRBV24-1
D gene: TRBD1
clone size: -
CDR3 DNA: TGTGCCACAAGTGAAACAGGGGAGGGCTACACCTTC
CDR3 protein: CATSETGEGYTF

J gene: TRBJ2-7
V gene: TRBV9
D gene: -
clone size: -
CDR3 DNA: TGTGCCAGCTCACGGGACATCCACGAGCAGTACTTC
CDR3 protein: CASSRDIHEQYF

J gene: TRBJ1-1
V gene: TRBV6-2/TRBV6-3
D gene: -
clone size: -
CDR3 DNA: TGTGCCAGCAGTTTCCGGGTTTCGAACACTGAAGCTTTCTTT
CDR3 protein: CASSFRVSNTEAFF

J gene: TRBJ1-1
V gene: TRBV6-1
D gene: -
clone size: once
CDR3 DNA: TGTGCCAGCAGTGAAGTATGGGGAGACGGCACTGAAGCTTTCTTT
CDR3 protein: CASSEVWGDGTEAFF

J gene: TRBJ1-4
V gene: TRBV30
D gene: TRBD1
clone size: -
CDR3 DNA: TGTGCCCAGGGACAGGGGAGCGCAAAACTGTTTTTT
CDR3 protein: CAQGQGSAKLFF

J gene: TRBJ1-1
V gene: TRBV29-1
D gene: TRBD1
clone size: -
CDR3 DNA: TGCAGCGCCAGGACAGGCCGCAGCACTGAAGCTTTCTTT
CDR3 protein: CSARTGRSTEAFF

J gene: TRBJ1-1
V gene: TRBV6-1
D gene: -
clone size: -
CDR3 DNA: TGTGCCAGCAGTGAAGACAGGTTACTCATCGGTAACACTGAAGCTTTCTTT
CDR3 protein: CASSEDRLLIGNTEAFF

J gene: TRBJ1-1
V gene: TRBV6-5
D gene: -
clone size: -
CDR3 DNA: TGTGCCAGCAGCCCGTCTAGGGAGACTGAAGCTTTCTTT
CDR3 protein: CASSPSRETEAFF

J gene: TRBJ1-6
V gene: TRBV5-8
D gene: -
clone size: -
CDR3 DNA: TGTGCCAGCAGCTTAGCCCGACAGAGCTCCTATAATTCACCCCTCCACTTT
CDR3 protein: CASSLARQSSYNSPLHF

J gene: TRBJ1-5
V gene: TRBV5-1
D gene: TRBD1
clone size: -
CDR3 DNA: TGCGCCAGCAGCCCGGGACAGGGGGGTCAGCCCCAGCATTTT
CDR3 protein: CASSPGQGGQPQHF

J gene: TRBJ1-5
V gene: TRBV6-2/TRBV6-3
D gene: -
clone size: -
CDR3 DNA: TGTGCCAGCAGTTATAAGGGGTTCGGGAATCAGCCCCAGCATTTT
CDR3 protein: CASSYKGFGNQPQHF

J gene: TRBJ1-5
V gene: TRBV15
D gene: -
clone size: -
CDR3 DNA: TGTGCCACCAGAACGGCTAGCCAGGATCAGCCCCAGCATTTT
CDR3 protein: CATRTASQDQPQHF

J gene: TRBJ2-1
V gene: TRBV19
D gene: -
clone size: once
CDR3 DNA: TGTGCCAGTAGTGCCACTTACAATGAGCAGTTCTTC
CDR3 protein: CASSATYNEQFF

J gene: TRBJ2-2
V gene: TRBV18
D gene: TRBD1
clone size: -
CDR3 DNA: TGTGCCAGCTCACCTTTCACAGGGGGATCCACCGGGGAGCTGTTTTTT
CDR3 protein: CASSPFTGGSTGELFF

J gene: TRBJ1-1
V gene: TRBV7-8
D gene: -
clone size: -
CDR3 DNA: TGTGCCAGCAGCTTAGTAGTAAGGCCACTAGAAGCTTTCTTT
CDR3 protein: CASSLVVRPLEAFF

J gene: TRBJ1-5
V gene: TRBV11-2
D gene: -
clone size: once
CDR3 DNA: TGTGCCAGCAGCCAGACAGATCGAAATCAGCCCCAGCATTTT
CDR3 protein: CASSQTDRNQPQHF

J gene: TRBJ2-3
V gene: TRBV9
D gene: -
clone size: -
CDR3 DNA: TGTGCCAGCAGCGCCATCTCAGCAGATACGCAGTATTTT
CDR3 protein: CASSAISADTQYF

J gene: TRBJ1-6
V gene: TRBV4-3
D gene: -
clone size: -
CDR3 DNA: TGCGCCAGCAGCCAAGCTGGGAGCTCCTATAATTCACCCCTCCACTTT
CDR3 protein: CASSQAGSSYNSPLHF

J gene: TRBJ1-6
V gene: TRBV6-5
D gene: -
clone size: -
CDR3 DNA: TGTGCCAGCGTACGTAGGCGGGACTATAATTCACCCCTCCACTTT
CDR3 protein: CASVRRRDYNSPLHF

J gene: TRBJ2-7
V gene: TRBV3-1/TRBV3-2
D gene: -
clone size: -
CDR3 DNA: TGTGCCAGCAGCCAAGATTGGGCGGGGACGTACTTC
CDR3 protein: CASSQDWAGTYF

J gene: TRBJ2-3
V gene: TRBV5-1
D gene: TRBD2
clone size: -
CDR3 DNA: TGCGCCAGCAGCTTGAGGCCGGGAGGCGCAGATACGCAGTATTTT
CDR3 protein: CASSLRPGGADTQYF

J gene: TRBJ2-1
V gene: TRBV9
D gene: -
clone size: -
CDR3 DNA: TGTGCCAGCAGCCCCCGGGACTCCATATCTACCTACAATGAGCAGTTCTTC
CDR3 protein: CASSPRDSISTYNEQFF

J gene: TRBJ2-4
V gene: TRBV29-1
D gene: -
clone size: -
CDR3 DNA: TGCAGCGTAACAGGGTCGAACATTCAGTACTTC
CDR3 protein: CSVTGSNIQYF

J gene: TRBJ1-4
V gene: TRBV30
D gene: TRBD1
clone size: -
CDR3 DNA: TGTGCCTGGAGTGCCGGGACAGGGGTATTCGAAAAACTGTTTTTT
CDR3 protein: CAWSAGTGVFEKLFF

J gene: TRBJ2-6
V gene: TRBV4-3
D gene: -
clone size: -
CDR3 DNA: TGCGCCAGCAGCGCGCAAACAGGGTCTGGGGCCAACGTCCTGACTTTC
CDR3 protein: CASSAQTGSGANVLTF